This is a list of T cell receptor beta chains from one sample in a study of response to subunit inactivated influenza vaccine. TCRdb independently ran MiXCR on the RT-PCR reads; one entry per CDR3 protein. There are about 610,000 distinct CDR3 sequences in the sample; about 14% occur only once, and more than 9.5% lies in the top ten. Material: PBMCs from blood, obtained less than 13 days after vaccination. These receptors were taken from a man in his fifties or sixties who received an inactivated influenza vaccine. Both conserved end residues are part of each CDR3. The D gene is left open where the match is weak. Not all rows give a size; the values are once, few, many and, for expanded clones, a class.

D gene,V gene,J gene,clone size,CDR3 protein,CDR3 DNA
TRBD2,TRBV4-3,TRBJ2-5,many,CASSQVFLAGQETQYF,TGCGCCAGCAGCCAAGTGTTCCTAGCGGGACAAGAGACCCAGTACTTC
NA,TRBV6-2/TRBV6-3,TRBJ2-3,NA,CASSGGPPLTDTQYF,TGTGCCAGCAGCGGAGGGCCTCCACTCACAGATACGCAGTATTTT
NA,TRBV7-9,TRBJ1-6,few,CASSLGGQGRGSPLHF,TGTGCCAGCAGCTTAGGAGGGCAGGGCAGAGGTTCACCCCTCCACTTT
NA,TRBV12-3/TRBV12-4,TRBJ2-7,many,CASSLSRVLTYEQYF,TGTGCCAGCAGTTTGTCCCGGGTTCTCACCTACGAGCAGTACTTC
NA,TRBV7-2,TRBJ2-7,few,CASNIDGYEQYF,TGTGCCAGCAACATAGACGGTTACGAGCAGTACTTC
NA,TRBV6-1,TRBJ2-7,NA,CASSEAGGPLSSYEQYF,TGTGCCAGCAGTGAAGCCGGAGGGCCTCTAAGCTCCTACGAGCAGTACTTC
NA,TRBV7-3,TRBJ2-7,few,CASSFQQGVSEQYF,TGTGCCAGCAGCTTCCAACAGGGTGTCAGCGAGCAGTACTTC
TRBD1,TRBV18,TRBJ2-7,NA,CASSPGTATGEQYF,TGTGCCAGCTCACCCGGGACAGCGACGGGCGAGCAGTACTTC
NA,TRBV4-2,TRBJ1-1,NA,CASSRGGTMNAEAFF,TGTGCCAGCAGCCGGGGGGGGACCATGAACGCTGAAGCTTTCTTT
NA,TRBV20-1,TRBJ2-7,NA,CSARDRVSEGVRQYF,TGCAGTGCTAGAGATCGGGTTAGCGAAGGGGTTCGGCAGTACTTC
NA,TRBV29-1,TRBJ1-1,NA,CSAGHQNTEAFF,TGCAGCGCGGGACACCAAAACACTGAAGCTTTCTTT
NA,TRBV24-1,TRBJ1-2,NA,CATPPIGYGYTF,TGTGCCACCCCCCCAATAGGCTATGGCTACACCTTC
TRBD2,TRBV6-1,TRBJ2-1,few,CASSRGLAGGRQFF,TGTGCCAGCAGCCGGGGACTAGCGGGGGGAAGGCAGTTCTTC
NA,TRBV6-2/TRBV6-3,TRBJ2-3,NA,CAYRATSTDTQYF,TGTGCCTACCGGGCGACTAGCACAGATACGCAGTATTTT
NA,TRBV12-3/TRBV12-4,TRBJ2-7,few,CASSNRGRYEQYF,TGTGCCAGCAGCAACCGAGGGAGATACGAGCAGTACTTC
NA,TRBV7-9,TRBJ2-3,NA,CASSLALGGFTDTQYF,TGTGCCAGCAGCTTAGCTCTTGGAGGATTCACAGATACGCAGTATTTT
NA,TRBV24-1,TRBJ2-5,NA,CATSDPGALGGETQYF,TGTGCCACCAGTGATCCAGGCGCCCTCGGGGGCGAGACCCAGTACTTC
NA,TRBV7-2,TRBJ2-7,many,CASSSPPGTRGEQYF,TGTGCCAGCAGCTCCCCCCCCGGGACAAGGGGCGAGCAGTACTTC
TRBD2,TRBV20-1,TRBJ2-1,NA,CSAPLAGNSYNEQFF,TGCAGTGCGCCACTAGCGGGGAACTCCTACAATGAGCAGTTCTTC
TRBD1,TRBV29-1,TRBJ2-5,few,CSVGAGTGVQTQYF,TGCAGCGTTGGAGCCGGGACAGGGGTACAGACCCAGTACTTC
TRBD2,TRBV7-2,TRBJ2-7,few,CASSLAGAGTRGSFQQYF,TGTGCCAGCAGCTTAGCAGGGGCCGGGACTAGAGGCTCTTTTCAGCAGTACTTC
NA,TRBV12-3/TRBV12-4,TRBJ2-7,NA,CASSLASGRVEQYF,TGTGCCAGCAGTTTAGCCAGTGGGCGGGTCGAGCAGTACTTC
TRBD1,TRBV12-3/TRBV12-4,TRBJ1-4,NA,CASSDDRGAGEKLFF,TGTGCCAGCAGTGACGACAGGGGGGCAGGAGAAAAACTGTTTTTT
NA,TRBV6-5,TRBJ2-3,many,CASSYSERIFSTDTQYF,TGTGCCAGCAGTTACTCCGAGCGGATATTTAGCACAGATACGCAGTATTTT
NA,TRBV7-2,TRBJ1-6,NA,CASGAVNSPLHF,TGTGCCAGCGGGGCCGTCAATTCACCCCTCCACTTT
TRBD2,TRBV5-1,TRBJ2-1,NA,CASSLGNPRDYNNEQFF,TGCGCCAGCAGCTTGGGCAACCCCCGGGACTATAACAATGAGCAGTTCTTC
NA,TRBV7-9,TRBJ2-2,few,CASTPKAVFDTGELFF,TGTGCCAGCACCCCCAAGGCTGTGTTTGACACCGGGGAGCTGTTTTTT
NA,TRBV20-1,TRBJ1-1,few,CSARGGGGIPEAFF,TGCAGTGCTAGAGGGGGCGGGGGAATTCCTGAAGCTTTCTTT
TRBD1,TRBV20-1,TRBJ2-7,many,CSGTGSYEQYF,TGCAGTGGGACAGGCTCCTACGAGCAGTACTTC
TRBD2,TRBV7-6,TRBJ2-3,few,CASSRTSGTTDTQYF,TGTGCCAGCAGCCGCACTAGCGGGACCACAGATACGCAGTATTTT
TRBD2,TRBV6-2/TRBV6-3,TRBJ2-2,NA,CASSYASGGAGTGELFF,TGTGCCAGCAGTTACGCTAGCGGGGGGGCCGGAACCGGGGAGCTGTTTTTT
TRBD1,TRBV5-1,TRBJ2-5,few,CASSSQMTGWGETQYF,TGCGCCAGCAGCTCACAGATGACAGGGTGGGGAGAGACCCAGTACTTC
NA,TRBV7-8,TRBJ1-5,NA,CASSSQPPNQPQHF,TGTGCCAGCAGCTCCCAACCCCCAAATCAGCCCCAGCATTTT
TRBD1,TRBV30,TRBJ2-7,NA,CAWRDGDRVYEQYF,TGTGCCTGGAGGGATGGGGACAGGGTATACGAGCAGTACTTC
NA,TRBV12-3/TRBV12-4,TRBJ2-5,many,CASSFHLQETQYF,TGTGCCAGCAGTTTCCACCTCCAAGAGACCCAGTACTTC
TRBD2,TRBV25-1,TRBJ2-7,NA,CASSEDSGRAVEQYF,TGTGCCAGCAGTGAAGATAGCGGGAGGGCCGTCGAGCAGTACTTC
NA,TRBV6-1,TRBJ1-6,NA,CASSPGFPLNSPLHF,TGTGCCAGCAGTCCCGGATTTCCGCTTAATTCACCCCTCCACTTT
NA,TRBV27,TRBJ2-7,few,CASSNLPGLGSYEQYF,TGTGCCAGCAGCAACCTACCGGGGCTTGGTTCCTACGAGCAGTACTTC
NA,TRBV20-1,TRBJ2-1,NA,CSARTLPAYYNEQFF,TGCAGTGCTAGAACTCTGCCTGCCTACTACAATGAGCAGTTCTTC
NA,TRBV28,TRBJ1-4,few,CASSLLGGGTNEKLFF,TGTGCCAGCAGTTTACTGGGGGGCGGAACTAATGAAAAACTGTTTTTT
NA,TRBV6-2/TRBV6-3,TRBJ2-7,few,CASSYMDPGYEQYF,TGTGCCAGCAGTTATATGGATCCGGGGTACGAGCAGTACTTC
TRBD1,TRBV6-6,TRBJ2-1,NA,CAISEDRTAIF,TGTGCCATCAGTGAGGACAGGACCGCAATCTTC
TRBD2,TRBV7-9,TRBJ2-7,NA,CASRTSGIYEQYF,TGTGCCAGCAGGACTAGCGGGATCTACGAGCAGTACTTC
NA,TRBV10-3,TRBJ1-5,many,CAISEGGRTQPQHF,TGTGCCATCAGTGAAGGGGGAAGGACTCAGCCCCAGCATTTT
TRBD1,TRBV18,TRBJ1-6,many,CASSLGTGGSGSPLHF,TGTGCCAGCTCACTGGGGACAGGGGGTTCTGGTTCACCCCTCCACTTT
NA,TRBV7-9,TRBJ2-5,few,CASSLGFGIQETQYF,TGTGCCAGCAGCTTAGGTTTCGGAATACAAGAGACCCAGTACTTC
NA,TRBV12-3/TRBV12-4,TRBJ2-1,NA,CASSFQRGEQFF,TGTGCCAGCAGTTTTCAAAGGGGAGAGCAGTTCTTC
TRBD1,TRBV20-1,TRBJ1-1,many,CSAPQGLNTEAFF,TGCAGTGCCCCACAGGGGTTGAACACTGAAGCTTTCTTT
NA,TRBV6-2/TRBV6-3,TRBJ1-2,NA,CASRWTGTASGYTF,TGTGCCAGCAGATGGACCGGGACGGCTTCTGGCTACACCTTC
NA,TRBV14,TRBJ2-5,few,CASSLPIVVGQETQYF,TGTGCCAGCAGCCTACCAATTGTTGTGGGCCAAGAGACCCAGTACTTC
NA,TRBV20-1,TRBJ2-5,many,CSARRDMYQETQYF,TGCAGTGCTAGAAGGGACATGTACCAAGAGACCCAGTACTTC
NA,TRBV19,TRBJ1-4,few,CASRTGLESLFF,TGTGCCAGTAGGACTGGGTTAGAATCTCTGTTTTTT
TRBD1,TRBV20-1,TRBJ2-1,NA,CSASAFGDRGYDEQFF,TGCAGTGCTAGCGCCTTTGGGGACAGGGGATACGATGAGCAGTTCTTC
NA,TRBV12-3/TRBV12-4,TRBJ2-6,NA,CASTNGAVDYSGANVLTF,TGTGCCAGCACCAATGGGGCAGTTGATTACTCTGGGGCCAACGTCCTGACTTTC
NA,TRBV7-9,TRBJ1-6,NA,CASSLDGTNNSPLHF,TGTGCCAGCAGCTTAGATGGGACAAATAATTCACCCCTCCACTTT
TRBD2,TRBV2,TRBJ2-2,NA,CASKLSGGALSGELFF,TGTGCCAGCAAATTAAGCGGGGGGGCCTTGTCCGGGGAGCTGTTTTTT
TRBD1,TRBV7-8,TRBJ2-1,NA,CASSVLGQAQGLEEQFF,TGTGCCAGCAGCGTCCTGGGACAGGCCCAGGGTCTGGAAGAGCAGTTCTTC